A selection of T cell receptor beta chains follows, all from one sample in a study of siplizumab effects on memory and regulatory T cells. Repertoires were generated with immunoSEQ multiplex PCR, while TCRdb's copy carries only in-frame clones and drops some. The table has roughly 92,000 clones, 90% to 95% seen once; the top ten hold 0.3%. The sequencing input was non-Treg CD4+ T cells sorted from blood. These receptors were obtained from a human donor in good health. Each CDR3 is given with its conserved first and last residue. Fields, in order: J gene, V gene, D gene, clone size, CDR3 DNA, CDR3 protein. The D gene is left open where the match is weak. Some rows have no size entry. The others give once, few or many, or a class for an expanded clone.

>TRBJ1-6|TRBV5-4|.|.
TGTGCCAGCAGCTTGAGGGGGTCTAATTCACCCCTCCACTTT
CASSLRGSNSPLHF
>TRBJ1-2|TRBV28|TRBD1|.
TGTGCCAGCAGTCCTGACCCCAGGACAGGCCTGCCCGGCTACACCTTC
CASSPDPRTGLPGYTF
>TRBJ2-3|TRBV6-1|.|once
TGTGCCAGCAGTAAACCTACTACGCAGTATTTT
CASSKPTTQYF
>TRBJ2-7|TRBV7-2|.|.
TGTGCCAGCAGCCCGGGACCGCCTAAGATAGACGAGCAGTACTTC
CASSPGPPKIDEQYF
>TRBJ1-1|TRBV18|.|once
TGTGCCAGCTCACCATGGACAGCCAACACTGAAGCTTTCTTT
CASSPWTANTEAFF
>TRBJ1-1|TRBV30|.|few
TGTGCCAGAGCCATGAACACTGAAGCTTTCTTT
CARAMNTEAFF
>TRBJ2-5|TRBV29-1|TRBD2|.
TGCAGCGCCATGCCGGGACTAGCGGGAGGCGGGGGAGAGACCCAGTACTTC
CSAMPGLAGGGGETQYF
>TRBJ2-1|TRBV6-6|.|.
TGTGCCAGCAGTTACGGGTCTGGGGGTGAGCAGTTCTTC
CASSYGSGGEQFF
>TRBJ1-3|TRBV19|.|once
TGTGCCAGTAGCCTACGGGACGGTTTCTCTGGAAACACCATATATTTT
CASSLRDGFSGNTIYF
>TRBJ1-3|TRBV14|TRBD1|.
TGTGCCAGCAGCCAAGCCCGGGACAGGGGGCCTGGAAACACCATATATTTT
CASSQARDRGPGNTIYF
>TRBJ1-1|TRBV2|.|once
TGTGCCAGCAGTGCCCCCGACATGGTCACTGAAGCTTTCTTT
CASSAPDMVTEAFF
>TRBJ2-1|TRBV6-5|TRBD1|.
TGTGCCAGCAGCAACCGGGACAGTACCTACAATGAGCAGTTCTTC
CASSNRDSTYNEQFF
>TRBJ1-6|TRBV19|TRBD1|few
TGTGCCAGTAAGATCGGGACAGGGTATAATTCACCCCTCCACTTT
CASKIGTGYNSPLHF
>TRBJ1-1|TRBV15|.|.
TGTGCCACCAGCAGAGACCGGGGGGCGCCGGGAGCTTTCTTT
CATSRDRGAPGAFF
>TRBJ2-2|TRBV5-1|.|.
TGCGCCAGCAGCCTAGGGACCACCGGGGAGCTGTTTTTT
CASSLGTTGELFF
>TRBJ1-1|TRBV28|.|.
TGTGCCAGCAGTCCACCCCCTCCGGTGAACACTGAAGCTTTCTTT
CASSPPPPVNTEAFF
>TRBJ2-7|TRBV7-8|TRBD1|.
TGTGCCAGCAGCTTAGCAACGGACAGGCGTTTAACCTACGAGCAGTACTTC
CASSLATDRRLTYEQYF
>TRBJ1-6|TRBV7-6|.|.
TGTGCCAGCAGCCGCAGTCCAGGAGGGGAGAGTTCACCCCTCCACTTT
CASSRSPGGESSPLHF
>TRBJ1-4|TRBV15|.|.
TGTGCCACCAGCAGAGATCCAGCTAACTCTAATGAAAAACTGTTTTTT
CATSRDPANSNEKLFF
>TRBJ2-6|TRBV9|.|.
TGTGCCAGCGGAAAGGGGGGAAGCTCTGGGGCCAACGTCCTGACTTTC
CASGKGGSSGANVLTF
>TRBJ1-3|TRBV7-8|.|.
TGTGCCAGCAGCCCAAACACCTCCGGTGGAAACACCATATATTTT
CASSPNTSGGNTIYF
>TRBJ1-2|TRBV27|TRBD1|.
TGTGCCAGCAGCCTGACAGGGAACTATGGCTACACCTTC
CASSLTGNYGYTF
>TRBJ2-3|TRBV6-1|.|.
TGTGCCAGCAGCCCCGGGGGCGCAGATACGCAGTATTTT
CASSPGGADTQYF
>TRBJ1-2|TRBV29-1|.|.
TGCAGCGTTGAAATGGGCCAGGGGAAGGGCTACACCTTC
CSVEMGQGKGYTF
>TRBJ2-7|TRBV6-5|.|.
TGTGCCAGCAGTCAAGAACAGGGAATCTACGAGCAGTACTTC
CASSQEQGIYEQYF
>TRBJ1-3|TRBV19|.|.
TGTGCCAGTAGTACCGCAGGTAACACCATATATTTT
CASSTAGNTIYF
>TRBJ2-1|TRBV6-1|.|.
TGTGCCAGCGCCAGAGCGGCGGGAACCTACAATGAGCAGTTCTTC
CASARAAGTYNEQFF
>TRBJ2-7|TRBV5-1|TRBD1|.
TGCGCCAGCAGCTCTGGCGGGACAGGGTTTTACGAGCAGTACTTC
CASSSGGTGFYEQYF
>TRBJ2-5|TRBV6-1|TRBD2|.
TGTGCCAGCAGGAGGGGACTAGCGGAAGGAGAGACCCAGTACTTC
CASRRGLAEGETQYF
>TRBJ2-5|TRBV29-1|.|.
TGCAGCGTTGATGGGACACCTGGGGGCCCCCAGTACTTC
CSVDGTPGGPQYF
>TRBJ2-3|TRBV5-6|.|.
TGTGCCAGCAGCTTGGAGGGGTGGGCGACAGATACGCAGTATTTT
CASSLEGWATDTQYF
>TRBJ2-5|TRBV25-1|.|.
TGTGCCAGCAGTGGAGGGGGGCCGCGAGAGACCCAGTACTTC
CASSGGGPRETQYF
>TRBJ2-3|TRBV5-1|TRBD1|.
TGCGCCAGCAGCGGGACAGTTTTGGGCACAGATACGCAGTATTTT
CASSGTVLGTDTQYF
>TRBJ2-7|TRBV19|TRBD2|.
TGTGCCAGTAGTAGGGCGGGAGGGCCTTACGAGCAGTACTTC
CASSRAGGPYEQYF
>TRBJ1-6|TRBV7-2|.|.
TGTGCCAGCAGCTTAGGGGTCAGCTCACCCCTCCACTTT
CASSLGVSSPLHF
>TRBJ2-2|TRBV7-8|.|.
TGTGCCAGCAGCTTCGTATCTGGGGAGCTGTTTTTT
CASSFVSGELFF
>TRBJ2-2|TRBV5-1|TRBD1|.
TGCGCCAGCAGCTCCCGGGACAGGGGAAATACCGGGGAGCTGTTTTTT
CASSSRDRGNTGELFF
>TRBJ2-7|TRBV19|.|.
TGTGCCAGTAGTATCGGTGTTACTTCCTACGAGCAGTACTTC
CASSIGVTSYEQYF
>TRBJ2-2|TRBV30|.|.
TGTGCCTGGAGACCTGTACGACCAGCGGAGTCCCCCGTGAGTTTTCCCACCGGGGAGCTGTTTTTT
CAWRPVRPAESPVSFPTGELFF
>TRBJ1-5|TRBV5-4|.|.
TGTGCCAGCAGCTTGGGGCAGAATCAGCCCCAGCATTTT
CASSLGQNQPQHF
>TRBJ2-5|TRBV28|.|.
TGTGCCAGCAGTCCGAATCGGGCCGGGATTGAGACCCAGTACTTC
CASSPNRAGIETQYF
>TRBJ1-4|TRBV19|.|.
TGTGCCAGTAGTATTCCGGGTCGTGGCGCAACTAATGAAAAACTGTTTTTT
CASSIPGRGATNEKLFF
>TRBJ2-7|TRBV19|TRBD1|.
TGTGCCAGTAGTCAAAGACAGGGGATCTCCTACGAGCAGTACTTC
CASSQRQGISYEQYF
>TRBJ2-1|TRBV5-1|.|.
TGCGCCAGCAGCTTGGGAGGGGGATCCTCCAATGAGCAGTTCTTC
CASSLGGGSSNEQFF
>TRBJ2-5|TRBV13|.|.
TGTGCCAGCAGCGCCCCCGACCGTGAGACCCAGTACTTC
CASSAPDRETQYF
>TRBJ2-7|TRBV7-2|TRBD2|.
TGTGCCAGCAGCTTACGGGCGGGAGAGACCTACGAGCAGTACTTC
CASSLRAGETYEQYF
>TRBJ2-2|TRBV5-1|.|.
TGCGCCAGCAGCTTCCGAGGGGTGACGGTAGTGACCGGGGAGCTGTTTTTT
CASSFRGVTVVTGELFF
>TRBJ2-3|TRBV7-8|.|.
TGTGCCAGCAGCTTAAACAGCGGGCGCACAGATACGCAGTATTTT
CASSLNSGRTDTQYF
>TRBJ2-7|TRBV7-2|TRBD1|.
TGTGCCAGCAGCTTAGGGACAGGGTCCTACGAGCAGTACTTC
CASSLGTGSYEQYF
>TRBJ2-1|TRBV4-3|.|once
TGCGCCAGCAGCCAGCTGCGGTCCAATGAGCAGTTCTTC
CASSQLRSNEQFF
>TRBJ2-5|TRBV6-1|.|.
TGTGCCAGCAGCCACGGGGAGACCCAGTACTTC
CASSHGETQYF
>TRBJ1-2|TRBV18|TRBD1|.
TGTGCCAGCTCGCCGACAGGGGAAGCTAACTATGGCTACACCTTC
CASSPTGEANYGYTF
>TRBJ1-1|TRBV28|TRBD1|.
TGTGCCAGCAGAGGATCCTGGGACAGGGGGACTGAAGCTTTCTTT
CASRGSWDRGTEAFF
>TRBJ1-1|TRBV19|.|once
TGTGCCAGTAGTATGGGGAACACTGAAGCTTTCTTT
CASSMGNTEAFF
>TRBJ2-1|TRBV14|.|.
TGTGCCAGCAGCCAAGATGGGGGAGGACAGCTAACGTCCTACAATGAGCAGTTCTTC
CASSQDGGGQLTSYNEQFF
>TRBJ2-5|TRBV6-6|TRBD1|.
TGTGCCAGCAGTTCACCAGGGGGCGAGGAGACCCAGTACTTC
CASSSPGGEETQYF
>TRBJ1-5|TRBV30|.|.
TGTGCCTGGAGTCTTACTAGTTATCAGCCCCAGCATTTT
CAWSLTSYQPQHF
>TRBJ1-1|TRBV29-1|.|.
TGCAGCGTGCGACCAGGAAGGGGTGAAGCTTTCTTT
CSVRPGRGEAFF
>TRBJ2-7|TRBV28|.|.
TGTGCCAGCAGTTCCTCCTACGAGCAGTACTTC
CASSSSYEQYF
>TRBJ2-3|TRBV5-1|.|.
TGCGCCAGCAGCTTAGGGGGAACCGTTCGAGATACGCAGTATTTT
CASSLGGTVRDTQYF